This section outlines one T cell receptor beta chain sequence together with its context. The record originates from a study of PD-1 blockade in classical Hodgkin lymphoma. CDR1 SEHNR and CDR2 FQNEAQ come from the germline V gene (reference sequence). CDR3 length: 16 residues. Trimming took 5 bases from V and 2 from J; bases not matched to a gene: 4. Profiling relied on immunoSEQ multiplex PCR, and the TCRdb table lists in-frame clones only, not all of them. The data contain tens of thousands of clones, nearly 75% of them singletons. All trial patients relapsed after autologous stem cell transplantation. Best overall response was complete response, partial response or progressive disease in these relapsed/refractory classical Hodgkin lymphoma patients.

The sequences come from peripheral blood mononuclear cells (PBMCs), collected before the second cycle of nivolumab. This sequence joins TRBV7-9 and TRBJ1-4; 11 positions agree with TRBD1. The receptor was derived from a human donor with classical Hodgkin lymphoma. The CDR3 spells CASSPGQGATNEKLFF. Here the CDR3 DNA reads TGTGCCAGCAGCCCAGGACAGGGGGCTACTAATGAAAAACTGTTTTTT. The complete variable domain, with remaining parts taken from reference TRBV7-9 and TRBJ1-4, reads DTGVSQNPRHKITKRGQNVTFRCDPISEHNRLYWYRQTLGQGPEFLTYFQNEAQLEKSRLLSDRFSAERPKGSFSTLEIQRTEQGDSAMYLCASSPGQGATNEKLFFGSGTQLSVL.